This T cell receptor beta chain is drawn from a study of blood T cell repertoires in COVID-19. Turning to the study itself: Samples representing acute and convalescent COVID-19 were sourced from the United States, Italy and Spain. PBMCs, B-cell-depleted T cells, or T cells were the source of the cDNA or gDNA that made up the material.

Germline CDR1 is SNHLY and CDR2 is FYNNEI. V shed 3 bases and J shed 1 base, with 4 bases lying between them. The CDR3 runs to 12 residues. Original analysis: Amplification of reference gene primers was used by the study to estimate nucleated cell counts. This table comes from immunoSEQ multiplex PCR, and its TCRdb copy is limited to in-frame clones, with some not included. That table is the source of V, J and clone size, and D and trimming were worked out from the DNA. The table lists hundreds of thousands of clones, about 89% of them singletons, with about 4.2% in the top ten. Sequencing used peripheral blood. The chain has TRBV2 and TRBJ2-7; no firm D call. This receptor was obtained from a man in his forties or fifties with acute or convalescent COVID-19. CDR3 sequence: CASSDRSYEQYF. CDR3 bases: TGTGCCAGCAGTGACCGTTCCTACGAGCAGTACTTC.